The 11 T cell receptor beta chains below come from one sample, sequenced in a study of control samples from healthy donors and cancer patients. Assay used: immunoSEQ multiplex PCR; TCRdb lists only in-frame clones, some missing. The sample lists around 100,000 clones; more than 75% were seen once. Material: blood. These receptors were taken from a woman in her forties or fifties in good health.

V usage is TRBV30 and J usage is TRBJ2-3, with TRBD2 identical over 10 bases. The CDR3 has 15 residues. J gave up 4 bases and V 2 bases, and 6 bases lay outside the gene matches. Germline V gives CDR1 GTSNPN, CDR2 SVGIG (reference sequence). The CDR3 region is CAWSLAGGWSDTQYF. In nucleotides, the CDR3 is TGTGCCTGGAGTTTAGCGGGAGGCTGGTCAGATACGCAGTATTTT.

This chain joins TRBV30 and TRBJ1-1; tentatively, D is TRBD1 (5 bases). The germline gives CDR1 GTSNPN, CDR2 SVGIG (reference sequence). CDR3 length: 13 amino acids. The V gene lost 1 base and the J gene lost 3 bases, with 9 bases spanning the gap. The CDR3 DNA reads as TGTGCCTGGAGTGCCGGGACGTACACTGAAGCTTTCTTT. Protein product: CAWSAGTYTEAFF.

The rearrangement links TRBV30 to TRBJ2-3; maybe TRBD1 (6 bases). The germline V gene encodes CDR1 GTSNPN and CDR2 SVGIG (reference sequence). The CDR3 length is 14 residues. V lost 0 bases to trimming and J lost 4 bases, with 11 bases between them. Here the CDR3 reads CAWSVPGAPDTQYF. In DNA form, the CDR3 reads TGTGCCTGGAGTGTACCAGGGGCTCCAGATACGCAGTATTTT.

The chain recombines TRBV6-2 or TRBV6-3 with TRBJ2-2; D gene ambiguous. CDR3 length: 14 residues. Between the trimmed V and J ends, which lost 2 bases and 0 bases, there was a span of 4 bases. In germline, CDR1 is MNHEY, CDR2 SVGEGT. In DNA form, the CDR3 reads TGTGCCAGCAGTTACCCCGCGAACACCGGGGAGCTGTTTTTT. Its translation is CASSYPANTGELFF.

The chain uses TRBV10-3 and TRBJ2-7, with D uncertain. V was trimmed by 0 bases and J by 0 bases, leaving 3 bases between them. CDR1 and CDR2 from the germline V gene are ENHRY and SYGVKD. This CDR3 spans 13 amino acids. CDR3 protein: CAISESSSYEQYV. Written as DNA, the CDR3 is TGTGCCATCAGTGAGTCCAGCTCCTACGAGCAGTACGTC.

The CDR3 loop reads CASSNGRSVYYEQYV. CDR3 nucleotides: TGTGCCAGCAGCAACGGCCGGTCGGTCTATTACGAGCAGTACGTC. The chain employs TRBV21-1 and TRBJ2-7. TRBV21-1 is a listed pseudogene. This CDR3 region has 15 residues.

The genes are TRBV2 and TRBJ2-5, with TRBD2 identical over 8 bases. The germline V gene encodes CDR1 SNHLY and CDR2 FYNNEI. V trimming: 2 bases; J trimming: 5 bases; junction bases outside the gene matches: 7. The CDR3 spans 15 residues. CDR3 amino acids: CASSENGGGMETQYF. The CDR3 DNA is TGTGCCAGCAGTGAAAATGGCGGGGGGATGGAGACCCAGTACTTC.

The chain carries TRBV5-1 and TRBJ2-2, with 8 positions matching TRBD1. V was clipped by 4 bases and J by 4 bases; unmatched bases: 6. Germline lookup yields CDR1 SGHRS and CDR2 YFSETQ. The CDR3 sequence is 15 residues long. As DNA, the CDR3 is TGCGCCAGCAGCACGCAGGGGGCGCTCACCGGGGAGCTGTTTTTT. Translated, it gives CASSTQGALTGELFF.

The chain couples TRBV7-9 to TRBJ2-7; D is undetermined. Germline CDR1 SEHNR, CDR2 FQNEAQ (reference sequence). The germline V and J ends were trimmed by 6 bases and 1 base, with 10 bases remaining between them. The CDR3 runs 13 residues. In DNA, the CDR3 is TGTGCCAGCAGAGCCCCGGAATCCTACGAGCAGTACTTC. Amino acids: CASRAPESYEQYF.

V usage is TRBV19 and J usage is TRBJ1-4, with D possibly matching TRBD1 (6 bases). Trimming took 9 bases from V and 7 from J, leaving 18 bases between them. CDR1 LNHDA and CDR2 SQIVND come from the germline V gene (reference sequence). CDR3 size: 14 residues. CDR3 loop: CASRHGGSGEKLFF. CDR3 bases: TGTGCCAGCCGACACGGGGGCAGCGGTGAAAAACTGTTTTTT.

The CDR3 sequence: CASSSDLGRGAFHGYTF. CDR3 nucleotides: TGTGCCAGCAGTTCCGACCTGGGGAGGGGAGCCTTTCATGGCTACACCTTC. The chain carries TRBV6-2 or TRBV6-3 and TRBJ1-2; maybe TRBD1 (5 bases). There are 17 residues in the CDR3. Germline V gene sequence: CDR1 MNHEY, CDR2 SVGEGT. Trimming cost V 4 bases and J 6 bases, with 24 bases left between them.